This T cell receptor (beta chain) was sequenced in a study of shared clonotypes between healthy human individuals. The method was immunoSEQ multiplex PCR; TCRdb's version includes in-frame clones alone and lacks a portion of them. Of some 320,000 clones listed, around 86% are singletons. This CDR3 is 16 amino acids long. The junction had 12 bases not matched to a gene; V was cut back by 6 bases and J by 7 bases. The germline V gene has CDR1 SNHLY and CDR2 FYNNEI. This chain links TRBV2 with TRBJ1-4, with 9 bases matching TRBD1. Sequencing used memory CD8+ T cells sorted from blood. Subset given: CD45RO+ cells pooled with CCR7-negative TemRA cells. This receptor was identified in a man younger than 35 in good health. The CDR3 region is CASSPRTGEGSEKLFF. DNA of the CDR3: TGTGCCAGCAGCCCTCGGACAGGGGAAGGTAGTGAAAAACTGTTTTTT.